This paragraph reports one TCR beta chain. The record originates from a study of blood T cell repertoires in COVID-19. As for the study in general: The United States, Italy and Spain supplied acute and convalescent COVID-19 samples. The cDNA or gDNA used as material had been derived from T cells, B-cell-depleted T cells, or PBMCs.

Per the original data handling: Amplification of reference gene primers provided the estimated nucleated cell counts. Sequenced by immunoSEQ multiplex PCR; TCRdb stores in-frame clones only, minus some. That table furnishes V, J and clone size, whereas the DNA furnished D and trimming. The table lists 150,000 to 200,000 clones, about nine tenths of them singletons, with approximately 6.7% in the top ten. This clonotype was obtained from a man aged 35-49 years with acute or convalescent COVID-19. The specimen sequenced was peripheral blood.

CDR3 loop: CASSIGTGPYEQYF. The CDR3 region has the DNA TGTGCCAGTAGTATTGGGACAGGGCCCTACGAGCAGTACTTC. The rearrangement uses TRBV19 and TRBJ2-7; 9 bases align to TRBD1. Germline CDR1 and CDR2: LNHDA and SQIVND (reference sequence). V gave up 3 bases and J gave up 2 bases; unmatched junction bases: 2. This CDR3 contains 14 residues.